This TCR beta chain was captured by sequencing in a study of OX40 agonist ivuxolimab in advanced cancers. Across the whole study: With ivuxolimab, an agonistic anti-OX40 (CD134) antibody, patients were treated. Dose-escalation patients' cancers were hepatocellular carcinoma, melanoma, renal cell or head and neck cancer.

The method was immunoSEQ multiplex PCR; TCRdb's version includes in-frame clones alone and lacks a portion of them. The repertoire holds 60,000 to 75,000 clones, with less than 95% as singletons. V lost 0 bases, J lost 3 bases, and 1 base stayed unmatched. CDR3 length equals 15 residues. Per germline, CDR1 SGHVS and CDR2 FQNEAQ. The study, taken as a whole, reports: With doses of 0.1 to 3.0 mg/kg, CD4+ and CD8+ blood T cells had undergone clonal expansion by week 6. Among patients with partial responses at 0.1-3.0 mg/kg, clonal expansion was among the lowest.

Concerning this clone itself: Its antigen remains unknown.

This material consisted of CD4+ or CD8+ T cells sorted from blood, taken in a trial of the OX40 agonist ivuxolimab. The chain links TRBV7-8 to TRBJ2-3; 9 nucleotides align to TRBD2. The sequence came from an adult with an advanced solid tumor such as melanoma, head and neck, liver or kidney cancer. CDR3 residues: CASSLASGSTDTQYF. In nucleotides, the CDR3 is TGTGCCAGCAGCTTAGCTAGCGGGAGTACAGATACGCAGTATTTT. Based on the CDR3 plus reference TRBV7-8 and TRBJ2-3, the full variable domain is GAGVSQSPRYKVAKRGQDVALRCDPISGHVSLFWYQQALGQGPEFLTYFQNEAQLDKSGLPSDRFFAERPEGSVSTLKIQRTQQEDSAVYLCASSLASGSTDTQYFGPGTRLTVL.